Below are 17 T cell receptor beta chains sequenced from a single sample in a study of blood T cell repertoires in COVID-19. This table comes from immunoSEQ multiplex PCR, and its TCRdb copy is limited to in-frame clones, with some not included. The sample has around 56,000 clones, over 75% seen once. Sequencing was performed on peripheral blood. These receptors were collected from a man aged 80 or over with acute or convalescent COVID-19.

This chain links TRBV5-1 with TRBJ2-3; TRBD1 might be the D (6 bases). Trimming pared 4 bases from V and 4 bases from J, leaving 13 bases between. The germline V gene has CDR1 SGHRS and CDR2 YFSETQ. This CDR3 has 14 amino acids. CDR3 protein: CASSPTGRADTQYF. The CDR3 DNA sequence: TGCGCCAGCAGCCCTACAGGGCGCGCAGATACGCAGTATTTT.

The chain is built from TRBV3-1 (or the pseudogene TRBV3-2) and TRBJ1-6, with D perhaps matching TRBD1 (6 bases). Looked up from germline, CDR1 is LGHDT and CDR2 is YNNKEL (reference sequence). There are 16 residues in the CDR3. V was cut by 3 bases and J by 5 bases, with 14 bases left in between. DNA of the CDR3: TGTGCCAGCAGCCAGGGGACAAAAAGCAATAATTCACCCCTCCACTTT. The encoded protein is CASSQGTKSNNSPLHF.

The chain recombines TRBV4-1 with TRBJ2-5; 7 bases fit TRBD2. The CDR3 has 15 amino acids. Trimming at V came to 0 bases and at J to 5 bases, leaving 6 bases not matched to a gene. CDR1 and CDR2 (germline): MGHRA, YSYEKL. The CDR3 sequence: CASSQDGRGLETQYF. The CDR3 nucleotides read TGCGCCAGCAGCCAAGATGGGAGGGGTCTGGAGACCCAGTACTTC.

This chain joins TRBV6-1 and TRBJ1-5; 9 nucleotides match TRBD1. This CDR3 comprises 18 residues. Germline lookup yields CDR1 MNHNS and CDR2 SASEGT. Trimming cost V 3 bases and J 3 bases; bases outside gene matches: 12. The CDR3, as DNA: TGTGCCAGCAGTGAGCGTAGACTTGGGACAGGGAACAATCAGCCCCAGCATTTT. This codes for CASSERRLGTGNNQPQHF.

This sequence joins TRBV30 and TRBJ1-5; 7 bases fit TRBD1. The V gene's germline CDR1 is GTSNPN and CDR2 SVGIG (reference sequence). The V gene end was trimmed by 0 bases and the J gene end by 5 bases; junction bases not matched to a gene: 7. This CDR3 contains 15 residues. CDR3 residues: CAWSVGGGFDQPQHF. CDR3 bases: TGTGCCTGGAGTGTAGGAGGGGGCTTTGATCAGCCCCAGCATTTT.

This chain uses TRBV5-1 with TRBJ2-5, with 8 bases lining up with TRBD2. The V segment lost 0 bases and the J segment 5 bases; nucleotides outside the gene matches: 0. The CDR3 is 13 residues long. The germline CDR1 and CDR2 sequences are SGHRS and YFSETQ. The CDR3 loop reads CASSLGGGETQYF. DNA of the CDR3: TGCGCCAGCAGCTTGGGCGGGGGGGAGACCCAGTACTTC.

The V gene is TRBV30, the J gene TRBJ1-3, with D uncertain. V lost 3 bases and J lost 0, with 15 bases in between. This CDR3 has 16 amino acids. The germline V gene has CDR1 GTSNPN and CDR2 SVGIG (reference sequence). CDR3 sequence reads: CAWSPPAGRSGNTIYF. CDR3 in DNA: TGTGCCTGGAGCCCTCCTGCAGGCCGCTCTGGAAACACCATATATTTT.

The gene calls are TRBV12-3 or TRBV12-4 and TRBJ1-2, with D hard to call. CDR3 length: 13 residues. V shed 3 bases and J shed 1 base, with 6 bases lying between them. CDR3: CASSLGSNYGYTF. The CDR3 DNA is TGTGCCAGCAGTTTGGGCAGTAACTATGGCTACACCTTC.

This chain's CDR3 is CASSRDGSSPLHF. In nucleotides, the CDR3 is TGTGCCAGCAGCCGAGATGGGAGTTCACCCCTCCACTTT. This sequence joins TRBV11-1 and TRBJ1-6, with D unresolved. Germline values: CDR1 SGHAT, CDR2 FQDESV (reference sequence). The CDR3 covers 13 residues. V was pared by 5 bases and J by 9 bases, with 11 bases between.

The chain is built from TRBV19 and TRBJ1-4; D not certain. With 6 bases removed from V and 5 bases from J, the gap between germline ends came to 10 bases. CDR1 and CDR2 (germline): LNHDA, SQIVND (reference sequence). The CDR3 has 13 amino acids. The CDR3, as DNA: TGTGCCAGTAGCCTGGGCCCGAATGAAAAACTGTTTTTT. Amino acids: CASSLGPNEKLFF. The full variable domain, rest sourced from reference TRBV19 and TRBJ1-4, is DGGITQSPKYLFRKEGQNVTLSCEQNLNHDAMYWYRQDPGQGLRLIYYSQIVNDFQKGDIAEGYSVSREKKESFPLTVTSAQKNPTAFYLCASSLGPNEKLFFGSGTQLSVL.

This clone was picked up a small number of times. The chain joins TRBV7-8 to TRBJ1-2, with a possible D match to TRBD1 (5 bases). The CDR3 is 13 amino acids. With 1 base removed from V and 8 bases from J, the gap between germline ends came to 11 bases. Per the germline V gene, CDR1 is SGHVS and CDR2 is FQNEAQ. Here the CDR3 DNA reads TGTGCCAGCAGCTTAGGCCAGGGTAGGGGCTACACCTTC. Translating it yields CASSLGQGRGYTF.

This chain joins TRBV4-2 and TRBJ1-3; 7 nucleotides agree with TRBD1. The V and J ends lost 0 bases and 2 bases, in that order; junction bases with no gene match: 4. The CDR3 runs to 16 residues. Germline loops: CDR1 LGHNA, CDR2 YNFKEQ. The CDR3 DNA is TGTGCCAGCAGCCAAGAGACAGGGCGGACTGGAAACACCATATATTTT. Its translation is CASSQETGRTGNTIYF.

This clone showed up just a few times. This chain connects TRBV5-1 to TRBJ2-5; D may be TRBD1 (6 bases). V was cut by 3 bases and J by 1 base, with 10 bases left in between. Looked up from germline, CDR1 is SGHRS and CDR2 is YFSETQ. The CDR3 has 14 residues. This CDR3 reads CASSYQGIQETQYF. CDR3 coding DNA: TGCGCCAGCAGCTACCAGGGGATCCAAGAGACCCAGTACTTC.

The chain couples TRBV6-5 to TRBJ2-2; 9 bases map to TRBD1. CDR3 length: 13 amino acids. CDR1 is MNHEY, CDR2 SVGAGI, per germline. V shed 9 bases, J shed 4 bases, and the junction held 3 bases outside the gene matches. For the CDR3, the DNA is TGTGCCAGTGCGACAGGGGGCACCGGGGAGCTGTTTTTT. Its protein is CASATGGTGELFF.

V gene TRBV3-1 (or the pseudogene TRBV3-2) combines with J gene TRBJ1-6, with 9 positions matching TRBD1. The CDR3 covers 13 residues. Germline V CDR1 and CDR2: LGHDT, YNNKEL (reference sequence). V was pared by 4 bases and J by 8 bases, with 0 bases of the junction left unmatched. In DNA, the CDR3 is TGTGCCAGCAGCCGGGACAGGGATTCACCCCTCCACTTT. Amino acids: CASSRDRDSPLHF.

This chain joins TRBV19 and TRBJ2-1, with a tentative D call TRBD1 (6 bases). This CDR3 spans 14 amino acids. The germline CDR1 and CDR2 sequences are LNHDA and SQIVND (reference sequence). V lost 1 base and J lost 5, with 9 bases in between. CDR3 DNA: TGTGCCAGTAGTATAGGGGGGCTTCACAATGAGCAGTTCTTC. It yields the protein CASSIGGLHNEQFF.

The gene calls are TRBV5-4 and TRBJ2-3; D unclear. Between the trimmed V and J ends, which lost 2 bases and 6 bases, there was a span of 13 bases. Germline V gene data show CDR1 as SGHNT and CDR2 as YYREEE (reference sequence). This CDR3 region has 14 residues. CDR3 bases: TGTGCCAGCAGCTTTGCCCACTCGTCCGATACGCAGTATTTT. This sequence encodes CASSFAHSSDTQYF.